This passage covers 7 T cell receptor beta chains from one sample sequenced in a study of cytomegalovirus exposure and HLA in healthy donors. Sequencing was performed with immunoSEQ multiplex PCR; in TCRdb, only in-frame clones are kept and a portion is missing. The table lists around 220,000 clones, over 80% of them singletons, with 11% to 15% in the top ten. Input material: PBMCs. The receptors were gathered from a woman in her thirties in good health and CMV-seropositive.

The chain joins TRBV9 to TRBJ1-2; 7 nucleotides agree with TRBD1. Germline V lookup: CDR1 SGDLS, CDR2 YYNGEE. Trimming cost V 6 bases and J 8 bases; bases outside gene matches: 7. The CDR3 contains 12 residues. The CDR3: CASTSGGGGYTF. The CDR3, as DNA: TGTGCCAGCACTTCAGGGGGAGGCGGCTACACCTTC.

This clone was detected once. The V and J genes are TRBV18 and TRBJ2-6, with TRBD1 matching over 9 bases. The CDR3 totals 18 residues. J was trimmed by 0 bases and V by 3 bases; bases with no gene match: 6. CDR1 is KGHSH, CDR2 LQKENI, per germline. The CDR3: CASSPRDRVSSGANVLTF. In nucleotides, the CDR3 is TGTGCCAGCTCACCCCGGGACAGGGTGAGCTCTGGGGCCAACGTCCTGACTTTC. The full variable domain, its missing parts supplied by reference TRBV18 and TRBJ2-6, is NAGVMQNPRHLVRRRGQEARLRCSPMKGHSHVYWYRQLPEEGLKFMVYLQKENIIDESGMPKERFSAEFPKEGPSILRIQQVVRGDSAAYFCASSPRDRVSSGANVLTFGAGSRLTVL.

This chain joins TRBV28 and TRBJ2-7; tentatively, D is TRBD2 (7 bases). This CDR3 comprises 17 residues. V lost 3 bases, J lost 12 bases, and 30 bases lay in between. Germline loops: CDR1 MDHEN, CDR2 SYDVKM. This CDR3 is CASSLGGGPADVLWVYF. The CDR3 coding sequence is TGTGCCAGCAGTTTGGGAGGGGGGCCGGCAGACGTTCTGTGGGTGTACTTC.

A few counts support this clone. The chain recombines TRBV7-2 with TRBJ2-2, with D uncertain. V was trimmed by 5 bases and J by 6 bases, leaving 16 bases between them. CDR3 length: 15 amino acids. Germline CDR1 and CDR2: SGHTA and FQGNSA. CDR3: CASSSSPSFAGELFF. DNA for the CDR3: TGTGCCAGCAGCAGTTCTCCCAGTTTTGCCGGGGAGCTGTTTTTT.

The rearrangement links TRBV2 to TRBJ2-5; D is perhaps TRBD1 (7 bases). This CDR3 has 17 residues. Germline V CDR1 and CDR2: SNHLY, FYNNEI. V lost 6 bases to trimming and J lost 2 bases, with 22 bases between them. Written as DNA, the CDR3 is TGTGCCAGCAGAACCGCGGGGACAGTAGGGAAGCAAGAGACCCAGTACTTC. This gives the protein CASRTAGTVGKQETQYF.

The V gene is TRBV5-6, the J gene TRBJ2-1, with D maybe TRBD2 (6 bases). This CDR3 comprises 14 residues. Trimming shortened V by 2 bases and J by 4 bases, and 10 bases separated the two germline ends. Germline CDR1 is SGHDT and CDR2 is YYEEEE. In DNA, the CDR3 is TGTGCCAGCAGCTTCTGGGGGAGGTACAATGAGCAGTTCTTC. It specifies CASSFWGRYNEQFF.

This clone was counted a few times. V usage is TRBV11-2 and J usage is TRBJ1-2; D not resolved. The CDR3 has 15 residues. Germline CDR1 is SGHAT and CDR2 is FQNNGV. Trimming left V 5 bases short and J 8 bases short, with 21 bases between. CDR3 region: CASSTPRASPYGYTF. DNA of the CDR3: TGTGCCAGCAGCACGCCCCGGGCCTCCCCCTACGGCTACACCTTC.